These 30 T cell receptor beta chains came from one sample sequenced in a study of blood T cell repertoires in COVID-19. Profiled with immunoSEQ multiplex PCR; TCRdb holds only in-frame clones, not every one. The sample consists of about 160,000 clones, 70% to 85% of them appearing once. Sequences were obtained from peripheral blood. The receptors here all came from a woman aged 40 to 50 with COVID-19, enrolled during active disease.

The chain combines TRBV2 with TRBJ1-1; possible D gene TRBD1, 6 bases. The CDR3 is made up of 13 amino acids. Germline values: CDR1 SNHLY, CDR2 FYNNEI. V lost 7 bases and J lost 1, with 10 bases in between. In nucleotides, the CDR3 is TGTGCCAGCACTGGGACATGGAACACTGAAGCTTTCTTT. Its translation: CASTGTWNTEAFF.

CDR3 in amino acids: CASSQRQGRGGVQFF. CDR3 nucleotides: TGTGCCAGTAGTCAAAGACAGGGCCGTGGAGGTGTGCAGTTCTTC. The chain couples TRBV19 to TRBJ2-1; TRBD1 agrees at 7 bases. Germline V lookup: CDR1 LNHDA, CDR2 SQIVND (reference sequence). This CDR3 has 15 residues. The ends lost 5 bases at V and 12 bases at J; junction bases unmatched: 16. The full variable domain, completed using reference TRBV19 and TRBJ2-1, is DGGITQSPKYLFRKEGQNVTLSCEQNLNHDAMYWYRQDPGQGLRLIYYSQIVNDFQKGDIAEGYSVSREKKESFPLTVTSAQKNPTAFYLCASSQRQGRGGVQFFGPGTRLTVL.

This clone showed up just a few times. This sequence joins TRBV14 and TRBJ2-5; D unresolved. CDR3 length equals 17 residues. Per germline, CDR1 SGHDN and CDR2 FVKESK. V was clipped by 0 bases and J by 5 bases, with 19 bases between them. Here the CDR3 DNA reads TGTGCCAGCAGCCAAGAAAGTCAAACATTACTCGGGGAGACCCAGTACTTC. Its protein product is CASSQESQTLLGETQYF.

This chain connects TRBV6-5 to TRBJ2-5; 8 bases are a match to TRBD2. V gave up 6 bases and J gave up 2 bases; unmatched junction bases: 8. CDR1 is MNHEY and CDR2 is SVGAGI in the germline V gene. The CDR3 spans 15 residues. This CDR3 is CASSTDGTRQETQYF. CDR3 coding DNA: TGTGCCAGCAGCACCGATGGGACTAGACAAGAGACCCAGTACTTC.

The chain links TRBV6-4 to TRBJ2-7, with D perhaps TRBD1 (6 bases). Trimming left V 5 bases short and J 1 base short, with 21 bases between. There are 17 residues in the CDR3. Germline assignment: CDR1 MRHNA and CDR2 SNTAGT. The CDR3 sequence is CASSWPLDRPLSYEQYF. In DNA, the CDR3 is TGTGCCAGCAGTTGGCCTTTAGACAGGCCCTTATCCTACGAGCAGTACTTC.

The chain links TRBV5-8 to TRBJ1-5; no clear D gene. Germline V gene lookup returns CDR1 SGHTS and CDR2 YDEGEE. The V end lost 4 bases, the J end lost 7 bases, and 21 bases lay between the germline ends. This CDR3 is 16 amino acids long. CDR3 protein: CASSQYRPNSGQPQHF. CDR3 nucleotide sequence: TGTGCCAGCAGCCAATACCGCCCTAACAGCGGCCAGCCCCAGCATTTT. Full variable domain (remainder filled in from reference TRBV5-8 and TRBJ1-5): EAGVTQSPTHLIKTRGQQATLRCSPISGHTSVYWYQQALGLGLQFLLWYDEGEERNRGNFPPRFSGRQFPNYSSELNVNALELEDSALYLCASSQYRPNSGQPQHFGDGTRLSIL.

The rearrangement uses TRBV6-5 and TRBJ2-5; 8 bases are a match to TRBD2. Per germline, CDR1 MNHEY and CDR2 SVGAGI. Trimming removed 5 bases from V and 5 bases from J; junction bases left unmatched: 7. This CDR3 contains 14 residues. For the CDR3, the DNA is TGTGCCAGCAGTCTTAGGCTAGCGGGTGAGACCCAGTACTTC. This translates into CASSLRLAGETQYF.

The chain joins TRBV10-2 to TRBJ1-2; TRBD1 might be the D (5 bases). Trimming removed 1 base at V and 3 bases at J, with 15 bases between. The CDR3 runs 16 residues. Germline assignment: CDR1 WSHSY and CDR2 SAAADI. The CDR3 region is CASSEFGGSSDYGYTF. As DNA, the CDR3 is TGCGCCAGCAGTGAGTTTGGGGGGAGTAGCGACTATGGCTACACCTTC.

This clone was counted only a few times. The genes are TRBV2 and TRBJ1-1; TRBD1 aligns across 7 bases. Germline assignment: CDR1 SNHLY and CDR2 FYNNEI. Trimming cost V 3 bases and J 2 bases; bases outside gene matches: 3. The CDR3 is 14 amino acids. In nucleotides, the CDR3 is TGTGCCAGCAGTGATGACAGGGTCAACACTGAAGCTTTCTTT. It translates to CASSDDRVNTEAFF.

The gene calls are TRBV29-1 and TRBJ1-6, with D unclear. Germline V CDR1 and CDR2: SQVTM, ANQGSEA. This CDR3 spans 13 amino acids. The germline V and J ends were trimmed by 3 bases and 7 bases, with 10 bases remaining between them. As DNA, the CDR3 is TGCAGCGTTGAGGTCGGTACCAATTCACCCCTCCACTTT. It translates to CSVEVGTNSPLHF.

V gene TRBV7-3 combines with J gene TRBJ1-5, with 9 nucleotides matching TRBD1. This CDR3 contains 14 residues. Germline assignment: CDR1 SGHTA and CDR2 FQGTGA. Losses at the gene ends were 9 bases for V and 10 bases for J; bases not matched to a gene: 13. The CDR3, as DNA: TGTGCCAGTCTGCCCGGACAGGGGACGGAACCCCAGCATTTT. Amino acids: CASLPGQGTEPQHF.

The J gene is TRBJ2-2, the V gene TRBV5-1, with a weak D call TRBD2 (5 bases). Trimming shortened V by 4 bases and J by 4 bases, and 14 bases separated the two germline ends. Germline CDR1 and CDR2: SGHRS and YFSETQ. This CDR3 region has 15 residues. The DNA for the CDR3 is TGCGCCAGCAGCCCCCTAGCATTTCGCACCGGGGAGCTGTTTTTT. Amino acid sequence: CASSPLAFRTGELFF.

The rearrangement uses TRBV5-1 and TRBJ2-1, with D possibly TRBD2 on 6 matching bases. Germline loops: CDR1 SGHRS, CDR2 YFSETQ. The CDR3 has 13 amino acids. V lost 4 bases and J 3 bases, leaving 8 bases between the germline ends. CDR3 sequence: CASSPAGYNEQFF. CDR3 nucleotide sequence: TGCGCCAGCAGCCCAGCGGGCTACAATGAGCAGTTCTTC.

As DNA, the CDR3 is TGTGCCAGCTCAGATTCAACAGGGCTAGATGGAGATACGCAGTATTTT. It encodes CASSDSTGLDGDTQYF. This chain connects TRBV18 to TRBJ2-3; a weak D match, TRBD1 (6 bases). The CDR3 sequence is 16 residues long. Per the germline V gene, CDR1 is KGHSH and CDR2 is LQKENI. Trimming stripped 5 bases from V and 5 bases from J, with 20 bases between.

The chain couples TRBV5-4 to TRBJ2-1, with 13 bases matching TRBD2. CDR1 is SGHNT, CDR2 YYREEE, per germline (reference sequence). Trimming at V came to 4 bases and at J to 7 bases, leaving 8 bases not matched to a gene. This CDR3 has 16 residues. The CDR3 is CASSRTSGRGGNEQFF. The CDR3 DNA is TGTGCCAGCAGCCGGACTAGCGGGAGAGGTGGGAATGAGCAGTTCTTC.

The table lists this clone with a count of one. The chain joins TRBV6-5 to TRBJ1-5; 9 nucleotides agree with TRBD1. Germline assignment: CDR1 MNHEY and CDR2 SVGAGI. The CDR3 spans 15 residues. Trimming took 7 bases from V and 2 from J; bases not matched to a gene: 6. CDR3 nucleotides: TGTGCCAGCACCAAGGACAGGGGAGGCAATCAGCCCCAGCATTTT. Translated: CASTKDRGGNQPQHF.

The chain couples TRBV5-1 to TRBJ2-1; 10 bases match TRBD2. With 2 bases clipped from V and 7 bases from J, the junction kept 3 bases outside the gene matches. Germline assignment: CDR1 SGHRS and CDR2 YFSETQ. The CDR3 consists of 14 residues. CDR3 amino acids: CASSFQRGGNEQFF. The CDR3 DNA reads TGCGCCAGCAGCTTCCAGCGGGGGGGAAATGAGCAGTTCTTC.

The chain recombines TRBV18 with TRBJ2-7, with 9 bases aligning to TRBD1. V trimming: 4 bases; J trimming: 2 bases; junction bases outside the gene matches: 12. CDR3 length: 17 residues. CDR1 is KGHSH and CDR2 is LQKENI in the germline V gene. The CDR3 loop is CASSQQQHRGRPYEQYF. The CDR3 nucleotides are TGTGCCAGCTCACAACAACAACACAGGGGGCGACCCTACGAGCAGTACTTC.

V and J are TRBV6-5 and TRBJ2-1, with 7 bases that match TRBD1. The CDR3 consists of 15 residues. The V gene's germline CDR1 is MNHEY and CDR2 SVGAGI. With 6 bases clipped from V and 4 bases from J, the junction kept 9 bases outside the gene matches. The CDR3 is CASRQPGQIYNEQFF. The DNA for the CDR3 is TGTGCCAGCAGACAACCGGGACAGATTTACAATGAGCAGTTCTTC.

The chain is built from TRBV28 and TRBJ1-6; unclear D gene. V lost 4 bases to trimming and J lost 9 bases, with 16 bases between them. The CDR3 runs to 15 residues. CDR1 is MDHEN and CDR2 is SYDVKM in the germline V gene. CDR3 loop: CASSSPAPRGSPLHF. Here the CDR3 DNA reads TGTGCCAGCAGTTCCCCCGCGCCCCGGGGTTCACCCCTCCACTTT.

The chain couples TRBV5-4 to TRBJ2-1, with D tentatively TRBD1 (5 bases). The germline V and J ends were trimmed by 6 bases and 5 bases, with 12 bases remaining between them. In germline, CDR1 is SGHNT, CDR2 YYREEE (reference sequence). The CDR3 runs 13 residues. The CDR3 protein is CASMPGLNNEQFF. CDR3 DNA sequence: TGTGCCAGCATGCCAGGGCTCAACAATGAGCAGTTCTTC. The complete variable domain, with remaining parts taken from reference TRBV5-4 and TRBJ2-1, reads ETGVTQSPTHLIKTRGQQVTLRCSSQSGHNTVSWYQQALGQGPQFIFQYYREEENGRGNFPPRFSGLQFPNYSSELNVNALELDDSALYLCASMPGLNNEQFFGPGTRLTVL.

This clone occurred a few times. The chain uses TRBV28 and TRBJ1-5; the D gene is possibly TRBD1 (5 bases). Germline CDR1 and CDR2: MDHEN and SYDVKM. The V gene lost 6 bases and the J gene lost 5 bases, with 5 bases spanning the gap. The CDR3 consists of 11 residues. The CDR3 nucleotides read TGTGCCAGCAGAGGGGATCAGCCCCAGCATTTT. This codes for CASRGDQPQHF.

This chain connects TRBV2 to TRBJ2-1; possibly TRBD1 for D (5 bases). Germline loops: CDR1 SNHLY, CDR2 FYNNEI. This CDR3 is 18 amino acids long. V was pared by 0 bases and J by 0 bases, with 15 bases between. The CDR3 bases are TGTGCCAGCAGTGAAGCTTCAGGGTGGGGAAGCTCCTACAATGAGCAGTTCTTC. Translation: CASSEASGWGSSYNEQFF.

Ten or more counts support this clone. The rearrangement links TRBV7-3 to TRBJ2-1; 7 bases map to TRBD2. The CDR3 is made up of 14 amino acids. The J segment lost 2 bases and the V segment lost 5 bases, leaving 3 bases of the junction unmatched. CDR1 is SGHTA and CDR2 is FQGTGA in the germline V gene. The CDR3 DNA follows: TGTGCCAGCAGCCCTGGACTAGCCTACAATGAGCAGTTCTTC. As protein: CASSPGLAYNEQFF.

The DNA of the CDR3 is TGTGCCAGCAGCATCAGCGGGAGCGTAGATACGCAGTATTTT. This encodes CASSISGSVDTQYF. The chain links TRBV7-8 to TRBJ2-3; TRBD2 matches 8 bases. This CDR3 contains 14 residues. The V gene's germline CDR1 is SGHVS and CDR2 FQNEAQ. The V and J ends lost 5 bases and 5 bases, in that order; junction bases with no gene match: 6.

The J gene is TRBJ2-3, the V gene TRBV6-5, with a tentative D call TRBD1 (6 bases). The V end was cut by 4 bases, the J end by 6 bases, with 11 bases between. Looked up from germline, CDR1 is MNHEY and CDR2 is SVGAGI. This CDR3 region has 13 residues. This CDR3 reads CASSWSGVDTQYF. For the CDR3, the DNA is TGTGCCAGCAGTTGGTCAGGGGTGGATACGCAGTATTTT.

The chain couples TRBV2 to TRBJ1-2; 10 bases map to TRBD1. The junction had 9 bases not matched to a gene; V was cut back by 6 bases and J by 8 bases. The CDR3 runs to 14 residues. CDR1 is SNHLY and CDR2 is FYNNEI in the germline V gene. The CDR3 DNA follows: TGTGCCAGCAGCGTGGACAGGGGGAGGAAAGGCTACACCTTC. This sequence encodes CASSVDRGRKGYTF.

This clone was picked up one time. The CDR3 DNA reads as TGTGCCAGCAGTTACGGAGGGGTTGGGGTCACTGAAGCTTTCTTT. Its translation is CASSYGGVGVTEAFF. The rearrangement joins TRBV6-5 to TRBJ1-1, with TRBD1 as a possible D gene (5 bases). V lost 2 bases and J lost 4, with 14 bases in between. Germline CDR1 MNHEY, CDR2 SVGAGI. The CDR3 is 15 residues long.

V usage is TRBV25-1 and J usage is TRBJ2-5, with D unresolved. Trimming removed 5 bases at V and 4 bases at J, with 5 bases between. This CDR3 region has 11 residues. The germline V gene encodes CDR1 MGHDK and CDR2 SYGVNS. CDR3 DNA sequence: TGTGCCAGCAGTCTACTAGAGACCCAGTACTTC. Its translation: CASSLLETQYF.

The CDR3 bases are TGTGCCTGGAGTGTACAAGGAAACACCATATATTTT. Amino acid sequence: CAWSVQGNTIYF. The chain employs TRBV30 and TRBJ1-3, with D unclear. Trimming shortened V by 0 bases and J by 4 bases, and 4 bases separated the two germline ends. The CDR3 spans 12 residues. In germline, CDR1 is GTSNPN, CDR2 SVGIG (reference sequence).